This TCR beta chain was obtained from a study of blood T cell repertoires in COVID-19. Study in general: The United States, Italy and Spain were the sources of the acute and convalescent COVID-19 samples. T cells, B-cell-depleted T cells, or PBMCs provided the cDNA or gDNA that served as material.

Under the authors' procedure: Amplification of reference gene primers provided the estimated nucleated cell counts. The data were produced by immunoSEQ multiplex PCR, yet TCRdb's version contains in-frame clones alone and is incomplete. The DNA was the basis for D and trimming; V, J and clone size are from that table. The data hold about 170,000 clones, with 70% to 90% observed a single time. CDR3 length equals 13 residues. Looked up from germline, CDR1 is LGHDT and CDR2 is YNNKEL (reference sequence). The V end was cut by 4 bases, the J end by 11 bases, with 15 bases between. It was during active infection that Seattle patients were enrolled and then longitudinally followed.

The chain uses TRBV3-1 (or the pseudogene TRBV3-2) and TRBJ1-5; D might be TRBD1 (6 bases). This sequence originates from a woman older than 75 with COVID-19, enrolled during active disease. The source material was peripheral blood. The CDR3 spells CASSRDTGSAQHF. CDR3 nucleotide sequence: TGTGCCAGCAGCCGAGACACAGGGTCGGCCCAGCATTTT.